This is a list of T cell receptor beta chains from one sample in a study of CD8+ T cells in alopecia areata. The data were produced by immunoSEQ multiplex PCR, yet TCRdb's version contains in-frame clones alone and is incomplete. Of about 140,000 clones listed, 82% are singletons. This sample comprised CD8+ T cells sorted from blood, obtained at week 4, from a patient treated with tofacitinib. These receptors were taken from a human donor with alopecia areata. Both conserved end residues are part of each CDR3. A D gene is named only where the DNA matches it firmly. Clone size is shown for a subset of rows, as once, few, many or a class of expanded clone.

J gene,V gene,clone size,D gene,CDR3 protein,CDR3 DNA
TRBJ2-1,TRBV27,NA,NA,CASSFRDNPFNEQFF,TGTGCCAGCAGTTTCCGGGACAATCCCTTTAATGAGCAGTTCTTC
TRBJ2-1,TRBV7-6,large,NA,CASSLQQSSYNEQFF,TGTGCCAGCAGCTTGCAACAGAGCTCCTACAATGAGCAGTTCTTC
TRBJ1-2,TRBV9,NA,NA,CASSVADRTVANYGYTF,TGTGCCAGCAGCGTAGCTGATAGGACAGTCGCTAACTATGGCTACACCTTC
TRBJ2-1,TRBV4-1,NA,TRBD2,CASSQDPGGPGNEQFF,TGCGCCAGCAGCCAAGATCCGGGGGGGCCGGGCAATGAGCAGTTCTTC
TRBJ2-3,TRBV18,NA,TRBD2,CASSPTLAGTTDTQYF,TGTGCCAGCTCACCGACCCTAGCGGGGACGACAGATACGCAGTATTTT
TRBJ2-5,TRBV7-8,NA,TRBD1,CASSLGDRQETQYF,TGTGCCAGCAGCTTAGGGGACAGACAAGAGACCCAGTACTTC
TRBJ2-3,TRBV4-2,once,NA,CASSQESSTDTQYF,TGTGCCAGCAGCCAAGAGTCTAGCACAGATACGCAGTATTTT
TRBJ2-1,TRBV27,NA,NA,CASAEGRYNEQFF,TGTGCCAGTGCTGAGGGGAGGTACAATGAGCAGTTCTTC
TRBJ2-2,TRBV7-9,NA,NA,CASSFLDRLSGELFF,TGTGCCAGCAGCTTCCTTGACAGGCTCTCCGGGGAGCTGTTTTTT
TRBJ2-1,TRBV4-3,NA,TRBD2,CASSELAGGINEQFF,TGCGCCAGCAGCGAATTAGCGGGGGGCATCAATGAGCAGTTCTTC
TRBJ2-1,TRBV11-2,NA,TRBD2,CASSLGVRLANNEQFF,TGTGCCAGCAGCTTAGGGGTCCGACTAGCGAACAATGAGCAGTTCTTC
TRBJ1-4,TRBV4-1,NA,TRBD1,CASSQIRTGLEKLFF,TGCGCCAGCAGCCAAATCAGGACAGGTTTAGAAAAACTGTTTTTT
TRBJ1-1,TRBV4-2,NA,NA,CASSPTGYAEAFF,TGTGCCAGCAGCCCTACAGGGTACGCTGAAGCTTTCTTT
TRBJ2-7,TRBV7-9,NA,TRBD1,CASSLGQGAYEQYF,TGTGCCAGCAGCTTAGGACAGGGCGCCTACGAGCAGTACTTC
TRBJ2-7,TRBV5-1,once,NA,CASSPRTDFYEQYF,TGCGCCAGCAGCCCCCGGACAGACTTCTACGAGCAGTACTTC
TRBJ1-5,TRBV4-3,NA,NA,CASSQDQVSPQHF,TGCGCCAGCAGCCAAGATCAGGTGTCGCCCCAGCATTTT
TRBJ2-1,TRBV6-5,once,NA,CASSYRSYNEQFF,TGTGCCAGCAGTTACCGATCCTACAATGAGCAGTTCTTC
TRBJ2-3,TRBV27,NA,TRBD2,CASSLGGSTSGGPYTDTQYF,TGTGCCAGCAGTTTAGGAGGGTCGACTAGCGGGGGCCCGTACACAGATACGCAGTATTTT
TRBJ1-2,TRBV7-4,once,TRBD1,CASSLPGGINYGYTF,TGTGCCAGCAGCCTCCCAGGGGGCATAAACTATGGCTACACCTTC
TRBJ2-3,TRBV7-2,NA,TRBD2,CASSPTSGETDTQYF,TGTGCCAGCAGCCCCACTAGCGGGGAAACAGATACGCAGTATTTT
TRBJ2-7,TRBV7-2,NA,TRBD2,CASTPSGGAEYEQYF,TGTGCCAGTACCCCTTCGGGGGGGGCGGAATACGAGCAGTACTTC
TRBJ1-4,TRBV27,NA,TRBD1,CASKGDRARPNEKLFF,TGTGCCAGCAAGGGGGACAGGGCTCGGCCTAATGAAAAACTGTTTTTT
TRBJ2-1,TRBV27,NA,TRBD2,CASSPRVRAGGKYNEQFF,TGTGCCAGCAGCCCCAGGGTCAGAGCGGGGGGGAAATACAATGAGCAGTTCTTC
TRBJ1-2,TRBV7-2,once,NA,CASSSTRSNYGYTF,TGTGCCAGCAGCTCAACACGGTCTAACTATGGCTACACCTTC
TRBJ1-1,TRBV29-1,NA,NA,CSVEEGAEAFF,TGCAGCGTTGAAGAGGGCGCGGAAGCTTTCTTT
TRBJ2-5,TRBV2,NA,NA,CATQREDRARETQYF,TGTGCCACCCAACGGGAGGACAGGGCGCGGGAGACCCAGTACTTC
TRBJ2-5,TRBV2,NA,NA,CASKPRRETQYF,TGTGCCAGCAAGCCTCGGAGGGAGACCCAGTACTTC
TRBJ2-1,TRBV4-3,NA,NA,CASSQDSSYNEQFF,TGCGCCAGCAGCCAAGATTCCAGCTACAATGAGCAGTTCTTC
TRBJ2-7,TRBV29-1,once,TRBD1,CSVERDRDYEQYF,TGCAGCGTTGAACGGGACAGGGACTACGAGCAGTACTTC
TRBJ2-2,TRBV7-9,NA,TRBD1,CASALGQGFTGELFF,TGTGCCAGCGCCTTGGGACAGGGTTTCACCGGGGAGCTGTTTTTT
TRBJ1-1,TRBV19,few,NA,CASSLGNTEAFF,TGTGCCAGCTCCCTGGGGAACACTGAAGCTTTCTTT
TRBJ2-7,TRBV10-3,NA,NA,CAISVKGTRQPYEQYF,TGTGCCATCAGTGTAAAAGGGACTCGCCAACCCTACGAGCAGTACTTC
TRBJ2-1,TRBV6-4,NA,NA,CASSDSWETGEQFF,TGTGCCAGCAGTGACTCGTGGGAGACAGGCGAGCAGTTCTTC
TRBJ2-5,TRBV4-1,NA,TRBD1,CASSHSRWDRGQETQYF,TGCGCCAGCAGCCATTCCCGCTGGGACAGGGGCCAAGAGACCCAGTACTTC
TRBJ1-2,TRBV13,once,TRBD1,CASSSGQGNGYTF,TGTGCCAGCAGCTCGGGACAGGGGAATGGCTACACCTTC
TRBJ2-5,TRBV29-1,NA,NA,CSVEDRRLPGETQYF,TGCAGCGTTGAAGATCGCCGTTTACCGGGGGAGACCCAGTACTTC
TRBJ2-3,TRBV10-3,NA,NA,CAIRGGAPPDTQYF,TGTGCCATCAGAGGGGGGGCTCCCCCAGATACGCAGTATTTT
TRBJ2-1,TRBV7-8,NA,TRBD2,CASSSLAGHYNEQFF,TGTGCCAGCAGCTCTTTAGCGGGGCATTACAATGAGCAGTTCTTC
TRBJ2-1,TRBV2,NA,NA,CASSRGTNPRDNEQFF,TGTGCCAGCAGCCGAGGGACAAACCCGCGGGACAATGAGCAGTTCTTC
TRBJ2-7,TRBV7-3,NA,TRBD2,CASSASGGNEQYF,TGTGCCAGCAGCGCAAGCGGGGGTAACGAGCAGTACTTC
TRBJ2-7,TRBV6-5,NA,NA,CASSENGQSYEQYF,TGTGCCAGCAGTGAAAATGGACAGTCCTACGAGCAGTACTTC
TRBJ2-7,TRBV10-3,NA,TRBD2,CAISGYYSGGQPYEQYF,TGTGCCATCAGTGGATACTATAGCGGGGGCCAACCCTACGAGCAGTACTTC
TRBJ2-7,TRBV13,NA,TRBD2,CASSIGTSGTFDEQYF,TGTGCCAGCAGCATCGGGACTAGCGGGACATTCGACGAGCAGTACTTC
TRBJ2-1,TRBV6-5,NA,NA,CASSYGAAGSNNEQFF,TGTGCCAGCAGTTACGGGGCGGCGGGGTCTAACAATGAGCAGTTCTTC
TRBJ2-1,TRBV7-3,NA,NA,CASSLSGSHEEQFF,TGTGCCAGCAGCTTAAGCGGCTCCCACGAGGAGCAGTTCTTC
TRBJ1-1,TRBV2,NA,NA,CASSPQPQGMNTEAFF,TGTGCCAGCAGCCCCCAACCCCAGGGCATGAACACTGAAGCTTTCTTT
TRBJ2-1,TRBV10-2,NA,NA,CASSESYGTLYNEQFF,TGCGCCAGCAGTGAGTCTTACGGGACCCTCTACAATGAGCAGTTCTTC
TRBJ1-2,TRBV27,NA,NA,CASSSGSVYGYTF,TGTGCCAGCAGTTCTGGTTCCGTCTATGGCTACACCTTC
TRBJ2-1,TRBV7-9,NA,TRBD2,CASSYSSGEVYNEQFF,TGTGCCAGCAGCTACTCTAGCGGGGAGGTATACAATGAGCAGTTCTTC
TRBJ2-4,TRBV5-6,NA,TRBD1,CASSSDRVVETQYF,TGTGCCAGCAGCTCGGACAGGGTGGTGGAGACTCAGTACTTC
TRBJ2-7,TRBV7-9,NA,NA,CASSSDGWVLDEQYF,TGTGCCAGCAGCTCGGACGGTTGGGTCCTGGACGAGCAGTACTTC
TRBJ2-7,TRBV11-2,NA,TRBD1,CASRGQETYEQYF,TGTGCCAGCAGGGGACAGGAGACCTACGAGCAGTACTTC
TRBJ1-1,TRBV29-1,NA,TRBD1,CSVVDRGDTEAFF,TGCAGCGTTGTCGACAGGGGAGACACTGAAGCTTTCTTT
TRBJ2-3,TRBV9,few,NA,CASSSFGRRTDTQYF,TGTGCCAGCAGCTCCTTTGGGCGGCGCACAGATACGCAGTATTTT
TRBJ2-3,TRBV21-1,NA,NA,CASKRGAGTDTQYF,TGTGCCAGCAAGCGGGGGGCCGGCACAGATACGCAGTATTTT
TRBJ2-1,TRBV6-6,NA,NA,CASSYQRDEQFF,TGTGCCAGCAGTTACCAGCGGGATGAGCAGTTCTTC
TRBJ2-5,TRBV6-5,few,TRBD2,CASSPRESGRETQYF,TGTGCCAGCAGTCCCCGGGAAAGCGGGAGAGAGACCCAGTACTTC
TRBJ1-1,TRBV7-9,NA,TRBD1,CASSDWDRNTEAFF,TGTGCCAGCAGCGATTGGGACAGGAACACTGAAGCTTTCTTT
TRBJ1-2,TRBV15,NA,TRBD1,CATSRDKGAGGYTF,TGTGCCACCAGCAGAGATAAGGGGGCCGGTGGCTACACCTTC
TRBJ2-5,TRBV7-9,NA,TRBD1,CASSQGQGGQETQYF,TGTGCCAGCAGCCAAGGACAGGGGGGCCAAGAGACCCAGTACTTC